This TCR beta chain was sequenced during a study of T cell changes during pregnancy in multiple sclerosis. The assay was immunoSEQ multiplex PCR, and TCRdb's table has in-frame clones only and misses some. Among tens of thousands of clones listed, about 90% were seen once. The CDR3 sequence is 11 residues long. V was clipped by 2 bases and J by 7 bases, with 8 bases between them. Looked up from germline, CDR1 is GTSNPN and CDR2 is SVGIG (reference sequence). This clone was detected only once. Sample: CD4+ T cells from peripheral blood mononuclear cells, taken in the second trimester of pregnancy. The clonotype was recovered from a female donor in good health, enrolled as a control in a pregnancy study. The chain links TRBV30 to TRBJ1-2, with D unclear. The DNA of the CDR3 is TGTGCCTGGAGTACTGGTAGTGGCTACACCTTC. It specifies CAWSTGSGYTF.